The present T cell receptor beta chain was sequenced within a study of chemoradiotherapy in HPV16-positive cancers (dated by TCRdb to 2021 to 2024). About the study as a whole: Functional T-cell assays on cells from two HPV16-positive patients defined candidate HPV-specific T-cell clones and common TCR motifs. TCR repertoires from some 89 patients with HPV-related cancers were then used to track the candidate HPV-specific TCRs and motifs. The study set out to ask whether T-cell immunity against the HPV oncoproteins E6 and E7 changes over the course of chemoradiotherapy and whether that immunity affects survival. General study outcomes and caveats: Expansion of candidate HPV-specific clones and E7-related TCR motifs was observed in the tumor microenvironment during treatment, whereas no such expansion was observed for non-HPV-specific T cells. The functional definition of HPV-specific T cells was derived from only a couple of HPV16-positive patients, and the survival association was reported for HPV16-positive patients. In HPV16-positive patients, expansion of HPV-responsive T cells during chemoradiotherapy was associated with improved recurrence-free survival.

Inclusive of the bounding cysteine and phenylalanine, the CDR3 is 15 residues long. The retained sequence is limited to the CDR3, 45 bases, with the frame set at the first base. Via the germline V gene, CDR1 is MDHEN and CDR2 SYDVKM. V is pared back by 7 bases and J by 8 bases, with 21 bases lying between the germline termini. The library came from the immunoSEQ multiplex PCR assay. The clones in this table, taken by TCRdb from immuneACCESS, are in-frame only. Not every clone is retained; where verified, under half of the shortfall comes from an unresolved V gene, and the cause of the rest is unknown. The sample profile shows about 4,400 clones; roughly two thirds of them were found once. The leading ten clones occupy approximately 9.1% of the sample. Comments on this clone: This clone's antigen is unknown. Per-base qualities were not stored, and no clone one base away is much larger.

Repertoires were sampled multiple times during chemoradiotherapy, which allowed clonal expansion in the tumor microenvironment to be followed. The sequence derives from a human donor with HPV-associated anogenital cancer. The rearranged chain carries TRBV28 and TRBJ2-1, and TRBD2 may be the D gene, going by 6 matching bases. This material consisted of tumor tissue, taken from a patient who underwent chemoradiotherapy. The CDR3 reads CASTPPGSWRDEQFF. The DNA is as follows: TGTGCCAGCACCCCCCCAGGATCCTGGAGGGATGAGCAGTTCTTC.